A single T cell receptor beta chain is shown here with its context. The source of the sample is a study of cytomegalovirus exposure and HLA in healthy donors. PCR primers comprised 60 Vbeta and 13 Jbeta primers. Generated by immunoSEQ multiplex PCR, the TCRdb table keeps only in-frame clones and is missing some. This table holds about 130,000 clones, around 73% found once. Input material: PBMCs. The TCR originated in a man in his thirties or forties in good health and CMV-seropositive.

The DNA for the CDR3 is TGTGCCAGCAGCGCCCTGGGGGCGGATCAAGAGACCCAGTACTTC. It codes for CASSALGADQETQYF. J is TRBJ2-5 and V is TRBV7-2; a weak D match, TRBD1 (6 bases). Trimming left V 5 bases short and J 2 bases short, with 15 bases between. CDR3 size: 15 residues. Germline CDR1 is SGHTA and CDR2 is FQGNSA.